Each of the 11 T cell receptor beta chains below was sequenced from the same sample in a study of Ad26.COV2.S vaccination and SARS-CoV-2 variants. Stated treatment: roughly 18 received Ad26.COV2.S at low or high dose, single or two shots; roughly 5 received placebo; per-sample allocation not given. Samples were taken on day 63 after the first vaccine or placebo injection. The assay was immunoSEQ multiplex PCR, and TCRdb's table has in-frame clones only and misses some. The sample includes approximately 300,000 clones, around 83% of them seen just once. Sequencing used peripheral blood, obtained in a trial of Ad26.COV2.S vaccine versus placebo. Receptors were obtained from a person aged 18-65 years who received the Ad26.COV2.S COVID-19 vaccine or a placebo.

The genes are TRBV30 and TRBJ1-2, with 7 bases matching TRBD1. Germline loops: CDR1 GTSNPN, CDR2 SVGIG (reference sequence). The CDR3 spans 16 residues. Trimming took 5 bases from V and 1 from J; bases not matched to a gene: 13. The CDR3 DNA reads as TGTGCCTGGGCTAACCTAGGGACAGCCTATAACTATGGCTACACCTTC. Translated: CAWANLGTAYNYGYTF.

J is TRBJ2-4 and V is TRBV7-9; TRBD2 is a possible D gene (5 bases). The V end was cut by 6 bases, the J end by 1 base, with 7 bases between. CDR1 and CDR2 (germline): SEHNR, FQNEAQ (reference sequence). This CDR3 has 13 residues. The CDR3, as DNA: TGTGCCAGCAGTTCGGGGGCCAAAAACATTCAGTACTTC. Translating it yields CASSSGAKNIQYF.

The genes are TRBV5-8 and TRBJ1-1, with D hard to call. There are 11 residues in the CDR3. The germline gives CDR1 SGHTS, CDR2 YDEGEE. Trimming removed 6 bases at V and 6 bases at J, with 9 bases between. CDR3 amino acids: CASTTGAEAFF. DNA of the CDR3: TGTGCCAGCACGACCGGCGCTGAAGCTTTCTTT. The full variable domain, with the rest looked up from reference TRBV5-8 and TRBJ1-1, is EAGVTQSPTHLIKTRGQQATLRCSPISGHTSVYWYQQALGLGLQFLLWYDEGEERNRGNFPPRFSGRQFPNYSSELNVNALELEDSALYLCASTTGAEAFFGQGTRLTVV.

This clone was counted between two and nine times. The gene calls are TRBV6-1 and TRBJ1-5; D is unclear. This CDR3 is 16 amino acids long. Germline values: CDR1 MNHNS, CDR2 SASEGT. V dropped 2 bases and J dropped 5 bases, with 16 bases sitting between them. CDR3: CASSELGQAFHQPQHF. The CDR3 DNA is TGTGCCAGCAGTGAATTGGGCCAGGCCTTTCATCAGCCCCAGCATTTT.

The chain couples TRBV9 to TRBJ2-3; TRBD2 matches at 8 bases. Trimming cost V 0 bases and J 4 bases; bases outside gene matches: 1. The CDR3 totals 14 residues. Germline loops: CDR1 SGDLS, CDR2 YYNGEE. The CDR3 protein is CASSVAGGADTQYF. CDR3 bases: TGTGCCAGCAGCGTAGCGGGGGGGGCAGATACGCAGTATTTT.

The genes are TRBV2 and TRBJ1-2, with a possible D match to TRBD1 (6 bases). The length of the CDR3 is 15 residues. V lost 0 bases to trimming and J lost 4 bases, with 12 bases between them. The germline V gene has CDR1 SNHLY and CDR2 FYNNEI. The CDR3 region is CASSEAAQGLYGYTF. CDR3 coding DNA: TGTGCCAGCAGTGAAGCCGCACAGGGACTCTATGGCTACACCTTC.

The chain couples TRBV6-1 to TRBJ2-7; D ambiguous. Germline values: CDR1 MNHNS, CDR2 SASEGT. The ends were cut back, 3 bases at V and 4 bases at J, with 10 bases in the middle. This CDR3 is built from 13 residues. The CDR3 DNA reads TGTGCCAGCAGTGAGAGTCGCCGTTACGAGCAGTACTTC. It translates to CASSESRRYEQYF.

The V gene is TRBV27, the J gene TRBJ1-6; 7 bases align to TRBD1. The CDR3 has 15 residues. Germline assignment: CDR1 MNHEY and CDR2 SMNVEV (reference sequence). V shed 0 bases, J shed 8 bases, and the junction held 4 bases outside the gene matches. CDR3 amino acids: CASSLSKGAYSPLHF. CDR3 DNA: TGTGCCAGCAGTTTATCCAAGGGGGCCTATTCACCCCTCCACTTT.

The chain uses TRBV24-1 and TRBJ2-3; 8 nucleotides align to TRBD1. The germline V gene has CDR1 KGHDR and CDR2 SFDVKD. V lost 3 bases to trimming and J lost 1 base; unmatched junction nucleotides: 2. This CDR3 is 15 amino acids long. The CDR3 DNA reads as TGTGCCACCAGTGATACAGGGGGAGGCACAGATACGCAGTATTTT. It codes for CATSDTGGGTDTQYF.

The V and J genes are TRBV3-1 (or the pseudogene TRBV3-2) and TRBJ1-2, with 10 nucleotides matching TRBD1. Germline values: CDR1 LGHDT, CDR2 YNNKEL (reference sequence). The CDR3 totals 14 residues. Unmatched junction bases numbered 1, after V lost 1 base and J lost 5 bases. The CDR3 bases are TGTGCCAGCAGCCAAGGGACAGGGGGTTATGGCTACACCTTC. Its protein is CASSQGTGGYGYTF.

The table lists this clone with a count of one. The V call is TRBV5-1, the J call TRBJ2-3, with 8 bases fitting TRBD2. V lost 4 bases, J lost 1 base, and 8 bases stayed unmatched. The CDR3 totals 16 residues. From germline, CDR1 is SGHRS and CDR2 YFSETQ. CDR3 coding DNA: TGCGCCAGCAGCCTCGGGAGTAGCGGGGGCACAGATACGCAGTATTTT. This encodes CASSLGSSGGTDTQYF.